One sample yielded the 17 T cell receptor beta chains listed below, sequenced in a study of OX40 agonist ivuxolimab in advanced cancers. The repertoire was sequenced with immunoSEQ multiplex PCR; TCRdb's copy has only in-frame clones and lacks some. The sample gives tens of thousands of clones, 65% to 90% of which show up once; under 3.5% is in the top ten. This specimen consisted of CD4+ or CD8+ T cells sorted from blood, obtained in a trial of the OX40 agonist ivuxolimab. The origin of the receptors is an adult with an advanced solid tumor such as melanoma, head and neck, liver or kidney cancer.

The chain combines TRBV11-1 with TRBJ2-6; no definite D call. V was trimmed by 5 bases and J by 0 bases, leaving 5 bases between them. CDR3 size: 14 residues. Germline CDR1 SGHAT, CDR2 FQDESV (reference sequence). The CDR3 DNA follows: TGTGCCAGCAGCAGCGACTCTGGGGCCAACGTCCTGACTTTC. The encoded protein is CASSSDSGANVLTF.

V usage is TRBV6-1 and J usage is TRBJ1-1; 10 bases are shared with TRBD1. The CDR3 is 14 amino acids. V gave up 11 bases and J gave up 3 bases; unmatched junction bases: 9. Germline-derived CDR1 and CDR2 are MNHNS and SASEGT. The CDR3 bases are TGTGCCGCAACAGGGGGACAGGGGTACACTGAAGCTTTCTTT. It yields the protein CAATGGQGYTEAFF.

The chain recombines TRBV4-2 with TRBJ2-3; D ambiguous. Germline CDR1 LGHNA, CDR2 YNFKEQ. Trimming stripped 0 bases from V and 9 bases from J, with 7 bases between. CDR3 length equals 12 residues. In DNA, the CDR3 is TGTGCCAGCAGCCAAGAGATAGAGACGCAGTATTTT. This translates into CASSQEIETQYF.

Regarding this clone: The junction departs from germline at one end; a sequencing error may be responsible. This CDR3 is CASSRDSPEVF. The CDR3 DNA sequence: TGTGCCAGCAGCCGGGACTCCCCCGAAGTCTTC. The V and J genes are TRBV7-2 and TRBJ2-1, with a tentative D call TRBD2 (6 bases). Germline loops: CDR1 SGHTA, CDR2 FQGNSA. The length of the CDR3 is 11 residues.

This rearrangement joins TRBV5-1 to TRBJ1-1; tentative D call: TRBD1 (6 bases). Germline assignment: CDR1 SGHRS and CDR2 YFSETQ. This CDR3 region has 14 residues. The V end was cut by 4 bases, the J end by 0 bases, with 10 bases between. For the CDR3, the DNA is TGCGCCAGCAGCCCCACAGGGATGAACACTGAAGCTTTCTTT. Residues: CASSPTGMNTEAFF.

The chain carries TRBV11-2 and TRBJ2-5; D remains unclear. The DNA end favors TRBJ2-7, so the J call may be wrong. The CDR3 is 11 amino acids. Germline V gives CDR1 SGHAT, CDR2 FQNNGV. The CDR3: CASSLYYEQYF. The CDR3 region has the DNA TGTGCCAGCAGCTTATACTACGAGCAGTACTTC.

The table lists this clone with a few counts. The V gene is TRBV7-3, the J gene TRBJ2-7; D is possibly TRBD1 (5 bases). The germline V gene has CDR1 SGHTA and CDR2 FQGTGA. V gave up 4 bases and J gave up 6 bases, with 10 bases separating them. This CDR3 is built from 12 residues. In DNA form, the CDR3 reads TGTGCCAGCAGCTCCTGGACACGCGAGCAGTACTTC. Translation gives CASSSWTREQYF.

The CDR3 protein is CASSVFTSVLNEQYF. The DNA of the CDR3 is TGTGCCAGCAGCGTATTCACTAGCGTACTAAACGAGCAGTACTTC. The V and J genes are TRBV9 and TRBJ2-7; TRBD2 aligns across 7 bases. With 1 base clipped from V and 5 bases from J, the junction kept 9 bases outside the gene matches. CDR3 length equals 15 residues. Germline CDR1 reads SGDLS; CDR2 reads YYNGEE.

This clone has a single count. The chain has TRBV9 and TRBJ2-1, with D maybe TRBD1 (6 bases). CDR3 length: 15 residues. V was pared by 3 bases and J by 5 bases, with 15 bases between. Germline V gene data show CDR1 as SGDLS and CDR2 as YYNGEE. CDR3 bases: TGTGCCAGCAGCGAGGGGGTAGTGAGGGACAATGAGCAGTTCTTC. It codes for CASSEGVVRDNEQFF.

The chain has TRBV5-1 and TRBJ1-1; 11 bases align to TRBD1. This CDR3 contains 13 residues. Germline-derived CDR1 and CDR2 are SGHRS and YFSETQ. J was trimmed by 5 bases and V by 7 bases; bases with no gene match: 4. This chain's CDR3 is CASQGQGVTEAFF. For the CDR3, the DNA is TGCGCCAGCCAGGGACAGGGGGTAACTGAAGCTTTCTTT.

The rearrangement joins TRBV19 to TRBJ2-1; D gene uncertain. Per germline, CDR1 LNHDA and CDR2 SQIVND (reference sequence). The CDR3 length is 14 residues. Trimming took 7 bases from V and 4 from J, leaving 14 bases between them. The CDR3 sequence is CASMQPGSYNEQFF. In nucleotides, the CDR3 is TGTGCCAGTATGCAGCCTGGGTCATACAATGAGCAGTTCTTC.

The gene calls are TRBV19 and TRBJ1-3, with a tentative D call TRBD1 (6 bases). The CDR3 is 16 residues long. V lost 4 bases, J lost 4 bases, and 17 bases lay in between. Germline V gene data show CDR1 as LNHDA and CDR2 as SQIVND (reference sequence). CDR3 sequence (DNA): TGTGCCAGTAGTAGGGCGCCAGGGGAGTCCGGAAACACCATATATTTT. It specifies CASSRAPGESGNTIYF. Full variable domain (rest looked up from reference TRBV19 and TRBJ1-3): DGGITQSPKYLFRKEGQNVTLSCEQNLNHDAMYWYRQDPGQGLRLIYYSQIVNDFQKGDIAEGYSVSREKKESFPLTVTSAQKNPTAFYLCASSRAPGESGNTIYFGEGSWLTVV.

This chain links TRBV6-1 with TRBJ1-2; no clear D. Trimming removed 3 bases at V and 0 bases at J, with 8 bases between. This CDR3 contains 14 residues. Germline CDR1 and CDR2: MNHNS and SASEGT. In nucleotides, the CDR3 is TGTGCCAGCAGTGATCGGAGGTCTAACTATGGCTACACCTTC. Translating it yields CASSDRRSNYGYTF.

This clone occurred once. The rearrangement uses TRBV11-3 and TRBJ1-4, with D uncertain. The CDR3 contains 14 residues. V lost 1 base and J lost 7, with 10 bases in between. CDR1 is SGHNT and CDR2 is YENEEA in the germline V gene. The CDR3 sequence: CASSLGAEGEKLFF. CDR3 coding DNA: TGTGCCAGCAGCTTAGGGGCGGAGGGTGAAAAACTGTTTTTT.

The chain has TRBV4-3 and TRBJ1-3; no clear D. Trimming stripped 6 bases from V and 1 base from J, with 4 bases between. The V gene's germline CDR1 is LGHNA and CDR2 YSLEER. This CDR3 contains 12 residues. The CDR3 bases are TGCGCCAGCAGGCGGTCTGGAAACACCATATATTTT. It specifies CASRRSGNTIYF.

The rearrangement uses TRBV6-1 and TRBJ2-6, with D possibly matching TRBD1 (5 bases). Germline lookup yields CDR1 MNHNS and CDR2 SASEGT. Deletions cut 4 bases from V and 5 bases from J, with 9 bases between. This CDR3 region has 14 residues. The CDR3 loop is CASSGQNRANVLTF. CDR3 nucleotide sequence: TGTGCCAGCAGTGGACAGAATAGGGCCAACGTCCTGACTTTC.

The CDR3 region has the DNA TGTGCCACAATAAGGGGGGAATCCTACAATGAGCAGTTCTTC. Translation: CATIRGESYNEQFF. This chain links TRBV19 with TRBJ2-1; D tentatively fits TRBD1 or TRBD2 (6 bases each). The CDR3 covers 14 residues. The V end lost 10 bases, the J end lost 1 base, and 14 bases lay between the germline ends. In germline, CDR1 is LNHDA, CDR2 SQIVND (reference sequence).